This T cell receptor (beta chain) was profiled in a study of T cell changes during pregnancy in multiple sclerosis. Clones were sequenced by immunoSEQ multiplex PCR, and TCRdb holds only the in-frame ones, with some missing. The data contain under 45,000 clones, around nine tenths of them singletons. The J segment lost 7 bases and the V segment lost 5 bases, leaving 5 bases of the junction unmatched. CDR1 and CDR2 (germline): MNHEY, SVGAGI. The CDR3 consists of 15 residues. This clone was detected only once. The receptor was isolated from a female donor with multiple sclerosis, enrolled in a pregnancy study. The specimen was CD8+ T cells from peripheral blood mononuclear cells, collected in the first trimester of pregnancy. This chain connects TRBV6-5 to TRBJ1-6, with TRBD1 matching over 10 bases. CDR3 loop: CASSGQGVTNSPLHF. The CDR3 DNA reads as TGTGCCAGCAGTGGACAGGGGGTAACCAATTCACCCCTCCACTTT.